Described below is a single T cell receptor beta chain sequence and its context. The entry originates in a study of blood T cell repertoires in COVID-19. Study as a whole: Specimens from acute and convalescent COVID-19 originated in the United States, Italy and Spain. The cDNA or gDNA used as material had been derived from T cells, B-cell-depleted T cells, or PBMCs.

In the authors' methods: Amplification with reference gene primers provided the estimates of nucleated cell counts. This table comes from immunoSEQ multiplex PCR, and its TCRdb copy is limited to in-frame clones, with some not included. For V, J and clone size, that table is used; D and trimming come from the DNA. The sample holds about 150,000 clones, 70% to 85% seen once. Source material: peripheral blood. The receptor comes from a woman between 50 and 59 years old with acute or convalescent COVID-19.

CDR3 amino acids: CASSQGRAATDEKLFF. In nucleotides, the CDR3 is TGTGCCAGCAGCCAAGGGAGGGCGGCCACAGATGAAAAACTGTTTTTT. The V and J genes are TRBV3-1 (or the pseudogene TRBV3-2) and TRBJ1-4; no reliable D call. The V gene lost 1 base and the J gene lost 6 bases, with 15 bases spanning the gap. Germline CDR1 is LGHDT and CDR2 is YNNKEL (reference sequence). The CDR3 length is 16 residues.